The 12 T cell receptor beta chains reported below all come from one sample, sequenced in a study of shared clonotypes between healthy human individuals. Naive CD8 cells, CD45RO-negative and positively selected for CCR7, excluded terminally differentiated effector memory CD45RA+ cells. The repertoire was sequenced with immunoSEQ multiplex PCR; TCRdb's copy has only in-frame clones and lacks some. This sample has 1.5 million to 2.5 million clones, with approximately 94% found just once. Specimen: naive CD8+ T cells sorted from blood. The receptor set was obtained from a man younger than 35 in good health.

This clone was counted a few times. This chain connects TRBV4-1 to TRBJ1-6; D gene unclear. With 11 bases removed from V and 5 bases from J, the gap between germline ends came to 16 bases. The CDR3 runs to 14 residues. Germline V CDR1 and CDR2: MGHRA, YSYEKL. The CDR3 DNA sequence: TGCGCCGGCCCGGACGGGCCCCATAATTCACCCCTCCACTTT. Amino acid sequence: CAGPDGPHNSPLHF.

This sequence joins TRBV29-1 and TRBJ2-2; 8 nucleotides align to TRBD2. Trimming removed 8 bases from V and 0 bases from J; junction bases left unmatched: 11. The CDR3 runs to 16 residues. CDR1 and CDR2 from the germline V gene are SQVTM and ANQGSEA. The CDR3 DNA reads TGCAGCTCTGGACTAGCAGCTTCCCCGAACACCGGGGAGCTGTTTTTT. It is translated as CSSGLAASPNTGELFF.

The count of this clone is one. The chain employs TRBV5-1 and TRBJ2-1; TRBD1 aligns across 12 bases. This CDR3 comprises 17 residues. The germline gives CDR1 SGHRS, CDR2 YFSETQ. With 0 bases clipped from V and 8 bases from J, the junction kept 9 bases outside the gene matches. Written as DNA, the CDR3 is TGCGCCAGCAGCTTGGTCTCTCCGGGACAGGGGGCCCATGAGCAGTTCTTC. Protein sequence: CASSLVSPGQGAHEQFF.

In DNA form, the CDR3 reads TGTGCCAGCAGCAACCCACTCGGTAAACCGCCGGATAGCAATCAGCCCCAGCATTTT. Translating it yields CASSNPLGKPPDSNQPQHF. The J gene is TRBJ1-5, the V gene TRBV11-3; no firm D call. CDR1 and CDR2 from the germline V gene are SGHNT and YENEEA. This CDR3 is 19 amino acids long. Trimming left V 5 bases short and J 0 bases short, with 23 bases between.

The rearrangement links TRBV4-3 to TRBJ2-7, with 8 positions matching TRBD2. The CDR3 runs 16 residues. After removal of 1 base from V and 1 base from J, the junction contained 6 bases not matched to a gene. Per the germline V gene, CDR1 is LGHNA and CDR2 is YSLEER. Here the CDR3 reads CASSQGAGGTSYEQYF. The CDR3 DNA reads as TGCGCCAGCAGCCAAGGTGCGGGAGGCACTTCCTACGAGCAGTACTTC.

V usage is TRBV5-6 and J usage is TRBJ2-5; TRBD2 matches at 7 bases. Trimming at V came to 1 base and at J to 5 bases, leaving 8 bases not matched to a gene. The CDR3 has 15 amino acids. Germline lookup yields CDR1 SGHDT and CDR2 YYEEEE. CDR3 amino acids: CASSLSSGWLETQYF. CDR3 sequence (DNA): TGTGCCAGCAGCTTGTCTAGCGGTTGGTTGGAGACCCAGTACTTC.

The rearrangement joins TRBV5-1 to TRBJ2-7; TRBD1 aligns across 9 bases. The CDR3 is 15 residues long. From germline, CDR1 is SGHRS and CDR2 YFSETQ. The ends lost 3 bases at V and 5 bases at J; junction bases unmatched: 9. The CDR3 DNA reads TGCGCCAGCAGCTGGGGGGCCGGGACAGGGAACGAGCAGTACTTC. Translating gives CASSWGAGTGNEQYF.

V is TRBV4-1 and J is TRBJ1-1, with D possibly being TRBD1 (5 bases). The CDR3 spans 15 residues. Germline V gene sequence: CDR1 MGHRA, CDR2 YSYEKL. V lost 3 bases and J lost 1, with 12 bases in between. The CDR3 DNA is TGCGCCAGCAGCCAGTCCATGGGGGAGAACACTGAAGCTTTCTTT. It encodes CASSQSMGENTEAFF.

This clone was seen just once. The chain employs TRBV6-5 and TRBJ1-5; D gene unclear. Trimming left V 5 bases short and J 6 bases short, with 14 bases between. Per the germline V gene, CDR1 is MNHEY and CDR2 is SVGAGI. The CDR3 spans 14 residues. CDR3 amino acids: CASSPNLGGQPQHF. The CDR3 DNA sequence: TGTGCCAGCAGTCCGAATCTAGGAGGTCAGCCCCAGCATTTT.

The CDR3 sequence is CASSLNPGSSYEQYF. In DNA form, the CDR3 reads TGTGCCAGCAGTTTAAACCCCGGGAGCTCCTACGAGCAGTACTTC. The rearrangement links TRBV27 to TRBJ2-7; D is possibly TRBD2 (6 bases). V lost 2 bases and J 0 bases, leaving 11 bases between the germline ends. Germline assignment: CDR1 MNHEY and CDR2 SMNVEV (reference sequence). The CDR3 has 15 residues.

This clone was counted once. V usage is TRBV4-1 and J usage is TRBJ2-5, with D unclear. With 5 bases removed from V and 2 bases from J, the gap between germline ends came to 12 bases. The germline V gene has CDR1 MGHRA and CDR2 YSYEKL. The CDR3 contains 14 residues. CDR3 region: CASSNRVLQETQYF. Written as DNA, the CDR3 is TGCGCCAGCAGCAACCGGGTTTTACAAGAGACCCAGTACTTC.

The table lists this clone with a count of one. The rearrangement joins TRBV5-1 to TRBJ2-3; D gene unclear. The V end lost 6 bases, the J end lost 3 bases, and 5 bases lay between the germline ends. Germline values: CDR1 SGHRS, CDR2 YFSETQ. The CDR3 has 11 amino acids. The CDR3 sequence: CASKTTDTQYF. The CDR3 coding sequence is TGCGCCAGCAAGACAACAGATACGCAGTATTTT.